These T cell receptor beta chains were read from a single sample in a study of sequential checkpoint blockade in melanoma. Data came from immunoSEQ multiplex PCR; TCRdb stores just in-frame clones and leaves some out. The sample lists about 2,400 clones, under 15% occurring once. This sample comprised tumor tissue (inferred from file names), obtained from a patient given nivolumab and ipilimumab in sequence. Every receptor here comes from a human donor with melanoma. CDR3s include the opening cysteine and the closing phenylalanine or tryptophan. The D gene is left open where the match is weak. A clone size is listed for some rows: how often the clone was seen (once, few, many), or a class if it is expanded.

J gene: TRBJ2-3; D gene: .; V gene: TRBV6-8; CDR3 length: 14; clone size: .; CDR3 protein: CASSYSGSTDTQYF; CDR3 DNA: TGTGCCAGCAGTTACTCGGGGAGCACAGATACGCAGTATTTT
J gene: TRBJ1-3; D gene: TRBD1; V gene: TRBV11-3; CDR3 length: 14; clone size: medium-sized; CDR3 protein: CASSRTGTGNTIYF; CDR3 DNA: TGTGCCAGCAGCCGGACAGGGACTGGAAACACCATATATTTT
J gene: TRBJ1-1; D gene: .; V gene: TRBV11-3; CDR3 length: 17; clone size: medium-sized; CDR3 protein: CASSLRGGQGRNTEAFF; CDR3 DNA: TGTGCCAGCAGCTTACGAGGTGGGCAGGGAAGGAACACTGAAGCTTTCTTT
J gene: TRBJ2-7; D gene: TRBD2; V gene: TRBV19; CDR3 length: 15; clone size: .; CDR3 protein: CASSIPGGGIYEQYF; CDR3 DNA: TGTGCCAGTAGTATACCAGGCGGGGGGATCTACGAGCAGTACTTC
J gene: TRBJ1-1; D gene: .; V gene: TRBV11-3; CDR3 length: 15; clone size: large; CDR3 protein: CASSLGTAMNTEAFF; CDR3 DNA: TGTGCCAGCAGCTTAGGGACAGCTATGAACACTGAAGCTTTCTTT
J gene: TRBJ1-2; D gene: .; V gene: TRBV5-1; CDR3 length: 17; clone size: .; CDR3 protein: CASSLGGQSLDKEGYTF; CDR3 DNA: TGCGCCAGCAGCTTGGGAGGACAGTCCCTAGATAAGGAGGGCTACACCTTC
J gene: TRBJ2-2; D gene: .; V gene: TRBV10-3; CDR3 length: 16; clone size: medium-sized; CDR3 protein: CAISESTAPNTGELFF; CDR3 DNA: TGTGCCATCAGTGAGTCGACAGCCCCGAACACCGGGGAGCTGTTTTTT
J gene: TRBJ2-3; D gene: .; V gene: TRBV12-5; CDR3 length: 12; clone size: few; CDR3 protein: CASTGGTDTQYF; CDR3 DNA: TGTGCCAGCACCGGAGGCACAGATACGCAGTATTTT
J gene: TRBJ1-2; D gene: TRBD1; V gene: TRBV9; CDR3 length: 15; clone size: medium-sized; CDR3 protein: CASSVGDSRSGGYTF; CDR3 DNA: TGTGCCAGCAGCGTAGGGGACAGCCGAAGTGGTGGCTACACCTTC
J gene: TRBJ2-5; D gene: TRBD2; V gene: TRBV11-3; CDR3 length: 16; clone size: medium-sized; CDR3 protein: CASSAGLAGDQETQYF; CDR3 DNA: TGTGCCAGCAGTGCCGGACTAGCGGGGGATCAAGAGACCCAGTACTTC
J gene: TRBJ1-4; D gene: TRBD1; V gene: TRBV11-3; CDR3 length: 15; clone size: .; CDR3 protein: CASSLQQGAREKLFF; CDR3 DNA: TGTGCCAGCAGCCTACAACAGGGGGCGCGTGAAAAACTGTTTTTT
J gene: TRBJ2-3; D gene: TRBD2; V gene: TRBV6-8; CDR3 length: 18; clone size: medium-sized; CDR3 protein: CASSYSPSSGGSTDTQYF; CDR3 DNA: TGTGCCAGCAGTTACTCCCCGTCCAGCGGGGGTTCCACAGATACGCAGTATTTT
J gene: TRBJ1-6; D gene: .; V gene: TRBV6-8; CDR3 length: 14; clone size: .; CDR3 protein: CASREPTINSPLHF; CDR3 DNA: TGTGCCAGCAGGGAGCCCACGATTAATTCACCCCTCCACTTT
J gene: TRBJ2-5; D gene: .; V gene: TRBV11-3; CDR3 length: 15; clone size: many; CDR3 protein: CASSLTGPAGETQYF; CDR3 DNA: TGTGCCAGCAGCTTGACGGGGCCTGCCGGGGAGACCCAGTACTTC
J gene: TRBJ2-7; D gene: TRBD1; V gene: TRBV5-1; CDR3 length: 15; clone size: .; CDR3 protein: CASSLYRGFGDEQYF; CDR3 DNA: TGCGCCAGCAGCTTATACAGGGGATTCGGCGACGAGCAGTACTTC
J gene: TRBJ1-1; D gene: .; V gene: TRBV6-8; CDR3 length: 12; clone size: few; CDR3 protein: CASSPFRGEAFF; CDR3 DNA: TGTGCCAGCAGCCCCTTTCGGGGTGAAGCTTTCTTT
J gene: TRBJ2-5; D gene: .; V gene: TRBV11-3; CDR3 length: 16; clone size: medium-sized; CDR3 protein: CASSLAGGGQAETQYF; CDR3 DNA: TGTGCCAGCAGCTTGGCCGGGGGTGGGCAGGCAGAGACCCAGTACTTC
J gene: TRBJ1-1; D gene: .; V gene: TRBV11-3; CDR3 length: 15; clone size: medium-sized; CDR3 protein: CASSLRGALDTEAFF; CDR3 DNA: TGTGCCAGCAGCTTAAGAGGGGCCCTTGACACTGAAGCTTTCTTT
J gene: TRBJ1-1; D gene: TRBD1; V gene: TRBV11-3; CDR3 length: 15; clone size: many; CDR3 protein: CASSSGVTGFTEAFF; CDR3 DNA: TGTGCCAGCAGCTCTGGGGTGACAGGGTTCACTGAAGCTTTCTTT
J gene: TRBJ2-7; D gene: TRBD2; V gene: TRBV6-8; CDR3 length: 15; clone size: few; CDR3 protein: CASGWMAGGNYEQYF; CDR3 DNA: TGTGCCAGCGGATGGATGGCGGGGGGAAACTACGAGCAGTACTTC
J gene: TRBJ1-6; D gene: TRBD1; V gene: TRBV11-3; CDR3 length: 19; clone size: many; CDR3 protein: CASSPGFVGGRTYNSPLHF; CDR3 DNA: TGTGCCAGCAGCCCCGGATTTGTAGGGGGCAGGACCTATAATTCACCCCTCCACTTT
J gene: TRBJ1-2; D gene: TRBD1; V gene: TRBV6-8; CDR3 length: 14; clone size: few; CDR3 protein: CASSYLRGRYGYTF; CDR3 DNA: TGTGCCAGCAGTTACCTCAGGGGGCGTTATGGCTACACCTTC
J gene: TRBJ1-2; D gene: TRBD1; V gene: TRBV29-1; CDR3 length: 13; clone size: few; CDR3 protein: CSVRTGGVYGYTF; CDR3 DNA: TGCAGCGTCCGGACAGGGGGGGTCTATGGCTACACCTTC
J gene: TRBJ1-2; D gene: TRBD1; V gene: TRBV11-3; CDR3 length: 16; clone size: medium-sized; CDR3 protein: CASSLVPGQGGKGYTF; CDR3 DNA: TGTGCCAGCAGCTTAGTCCCGGGACAGGGGGGGAAGGGCTACACCTTC
J gene: TRBJ2-5; D gene: .; V gene: TRBV30; CDR3 length: 12; clone size: few; CDR3 protein: CAWSFLRETQYF; CDR3 DNA: TGTGCCTGGAGTTTTTTACGCGAGACCCAGTACTTC
J gene: TRBJ1-1; D gene: .; V gene: TRBV11-3; CDR3 length: 18; clone size: medium-sized; CDR3 protein: CASSQPGRSKGRTLEAFF; CDR3 DNA: TGTGCCAGCAGCCAACCTGGACGATCGAAGGGACGGACACTTGAAGCTTTCTTT
J gene: TRBJ2-4; D gene: .; V gene: TRBV28; CDR3 length: 13; clone size: few; CDR3 protein: CASSLTPGNIQYF; CDR3 DNA: TGTGCCAGCAGTTTGACCCCAGGGAACATTCAGTACTTC
J gene: TRBJ2-5; D gene: .; V gene: TRBV10-1; CDR3 length: 11; clone size: .; CDR3 protein: CASHSQETQYF; CDR3 DNA: TGCGCCAGCCACAGCCAAGAGACCCAGTACTTC
J gene: TRBJ2-5; D gene: .; V gene: TRBV9; CDR3 length: 13; clone size: .; CDR3 protein: CASSVGPTQTQYF; CDR3 DNA: TGTGCCAGCAGCGTAGGGCCGACCCAGACCCAGTACTTC
J gene: TRBJ1-1; D gene: .; V gene: TRBV6-8; CDR3 length: 13; clone size: few; CDR3 protein: CASTEARGTEAFF; CDR3 DNA: TGTGCCAGCACCGAAGCAAGAGGTACTGAAGCTTTCTTT
J gene: TRBJ1-1; D gene: .; V gene: TRBV5-1; CDR3 length: 14; clone size: .; CDR3 protein: CASSPDRLVTEAFF; CDR3 DNA: TGCGCCAGCAGCCCGGACAGATTAGTCACTGAAGCTTTCTTT
J gene: TRBJ1-2; D gene: .; V gene: TRBV18; CDR3 length: 14; clone size: few; CDR3 protein: CASSPGGMNYGYTF; CDR3 DNA: TGTGCCAGCTCCCCGGGAGGGATGAACTATGGCTACACCTTC
J gene: TRBJ2-7; D gene: TRBD2; V gene: TRBV18; CDR3 length: 17; clone size: once; CDR3 protein: CASSPPLAGGRRGEQYF; CDR3 DNA: TGTGCCAGCTCACCACCCCTAGCGGGGGGGCGCAGGGGCGAGCAGTACTTC
J gene: TRBJ1-1; D gene: TRBD1; V gene: TRBV6-8; CDR3 length: 14; clone size: .; CDR3 protein: CASSLDRGDTEAFF; CDR3 DNA: TGTGCCAGCAGTTTGGACAGGGGGGACACTGAAGCTTTCTTT
J gene: TRBJ1-2; D gene: TRBD1; V gene: TRBV19; CDR3 length: 15; clone size: .; CDR3 protein: CASREQDRADYGYTF; CDR3 DNA: TGTGCCAGTAGGGAACAAGACAGGGCCGACTATGGCTACACCTTC
J gene: TRBJ1-5; D gene: .; V gene: TRBV6-8; CDR3 length: 14; clone size: .; CDR3 protein: CASSQNIGGQPQHF; CDR3 DNA: TGTGCCAGTTCACAGAATATAGGGGGTCAGCCCCAGCATTTT
J gene: TRBJ2-1; D gene: TRBD2; V gene: TRBV29-1; CDR3 length: 14; clone size: .; CDR3 protein: CSARAGGLYNEQFF; CDR3 DNA: TGCAGCGCCCGGGCGGGGGGCCTCTACAATGAGCAGTTCTTC
J gene: TRBJ2-3; D gene: TRBD1; V gene: TRBV6-8; CDR3 length: 16; clone size: few; CDR3 protein: CASSYDGTGASDTQYF; CDR3 DNA: TGTGCCAGCAGTTACGATGGGACAGGGGCTTCAGATACGCAGTATTTT
J gene: TRBJ2-7; D gene: TRBD2; V gene: TRBV5-1; CDR3 length: 14; clone size: .; CDR3 protein: CASSLTSGLYEQYF; CDR3 DNA: TGCGCCAGCAGCTTGACTAGCGGGCTATACGAGCAGTACTTC
J gene: TRBJ1-5; D gene: .; V gene: TRBV19; CDR3 length: 13; clone size: .; CDR3 protein: CASRENSNQPQHF; CDR3 DNA: TGTGCCAGTAGAGAAAACAGTAATCAGCCCCAGCATTTT
J gene: TRBJ2-7; D gene: TRBD1; V gene: TRBV11-3; CDR3 length: 14; clone size: medium-sized; CDR3 protein: CASSSGTGIYEQYF; CDR3 DNA: TGTGCCAGCAGCTCCGGGACAGGGATCTACGAGCAGTACTTC
J gene: TRBJ2-3; D gene: TRBD2; V gene: TRBV11-3; CDR3 length: 17; clone size: medium-sized; CDR3 protein: CASSLMGLGGGADTQYF; CDR3 DNA: TGTGCCAGCAGCTTAATGGGACTTGGCGGGGGGGCGGATACGCAGTATTTT
J gene: TRBJ2-2; D gene: .; V gene: TRBV6-8; CDR3 length: 15; clone size: .; CDR3 protein: CASTPGGTNTGELFF; CDR3 DNA: TGTGCCAGCACCCCCGGGGGTACGAACACCGGGGAGCTGTTTTTT